This is a list of T cell receptor beta chains from one sample in a study of T cell responses to AZD1222 COVID-19 vaccine. Sequenced by immunoSEQ multiplex PCR; TCRdb stores in-frame clones only, minus some. In the table there are about 89,000 clones, more than 70% of which are singletons. Here the sequenced sample was peripheral blood, taken 28 days after the second AZD1222 dose. These receptors came from an adult who received the AZD1222 COVID-19 vaccine. CDR3s include the opening cysteine and the closing phenylalanine or tryptophan. The order of the fields is V gene, clone size, J gene, D gene, CDR3 protein, CDR3 DNA. D genes are given only for firm matches. Clone size, where shown, is once, few, many, or a class for clones that have expanded.

v_gene: TRBV2
abundance: -
j_gene: TRBJ1-4
d_gene: -
CDR3aa: CASSELLGGGEKLFF
CDR3nt: TGTGCCAGCAGTGAACTGCTCGGCGGCGGGGAAAAACTGTTTTTT

v_gene: TRBV5-4
abundance: -
j_gene: TRBJ1-2
d_gene: -
CDR3aa: CASSLAVGVGYGYTF
CDR3nt: TGTGCCAGCAGCTTGGCCGTGGGGGTGGGGTATGGCTACACCTTC

v_gene: TRBV10-1
abundance: -
j_gene: TRBJ2-1
d_gene: TRBD2
CDR3aa: CARNLAGPNFNEQFF
CDR3nt: TGCGCCAGGAATCTAGCGGGGCCGAACTTCAATGAGCAGTTCTTC

v_gene: TRBV5-1
abundance: -
j_gene: TRBJ2-3
d_gene: -
CDR3aa: CASSFNTDTQYF
CDR3nt: TGCGCCAGCAGCTTTAACACAGATACGCAGTATTTT

v_gene: TRBV27
abundance: -
j_gene: TRBJ2-7
d_gene: TRBD2
CDR3aa: CASSEKREGYEQYF
CDR3nt: TGTGCCAGCAGTGAGAAGCGGGAGGGCTACGAGCAGTACTTC

v_gene: TRBV2
abundance: -
j_gene: TRBJ1-2
d_gene: -
CDR3aa: CASRLSGAGYTF
CDR3nt: TGTGCCAGCAGACTCTCGGGGGCCGGCTACACCTTC

v_gene: TRBV9
abundance: once
j_gene: TRBJ1-4
d_gene: TRBD1
CDR3aa: CASSVGQGSNHNEKLFF
CDR3nt: TGTGCCAGCAGCGTTGGACAGGGGTCAAACCATAATGAAAAACTGTTTTTT

v_gene: TRBV7-9
abundance: once
j_gene: TRBJ2-3
d_gene: -
CDR3aa: CASSSFKTDTQYF
CDR3nt: TGTGCCAGCAGCTCATTTAAGACAGATACGCAGTATTTT

v_gene: TRBV3-1/TRBV3-2
abundance: -
j_gene: TRBJ2-4
d_gene: -
CDR3aa: CASSQRIRGYIQYF
CDR3nt: TGTGCCAGCAGCCAGCGAATACGTGGGTACATTCAGTACTTC

v_gene: TRBV7-9
abundance: -
j_gene: TRBJ1-2
d_gene: -
CDR3aa: CASSSPRQRNGYTF
CDR3nt: TGTGCCAGCAGCTCGCCGCGACAGAGGAACGGCTACACCTTC

v_gene: TRBV19
abundance: -
j_gene: TRBJ1-1
d_gene: -
CDR3aa: CASTPRDRQSRTEAFF
CDR3nt: TGTGCCAGTACCCCCCGGGACCGACAATCGAGGACTGAAGCTTTCTTT

v_gene: TRBV27
abundance: -
j_gene: TRBJ1-5
d_gene: -
CDR3aa: CASSTQGYNQPQHF
CDR3nt: TGTGCCAGCAGTACCCAAGGTTACAATCAGCCCCAGCATTTT

v_gene: TRBV29-1
abundance: -
j_gene: TRBJ2-5
d_gene: TRBD2
CDR3aa: CSVRLAAQETQYF
CDR3nt: TGCAGCGTTCGACTAGCGGCACAAGAGACCCAGTACTTC

v_gene: TRBV12-3/TRBV12-4
abundance: -
j_gene: TRBJ1-6
d_gene: TRBD1
CDR3aa: CASRTGGDSPLHF
CDR3nt: TGTGCCAGCAGGACAGGGGGCGATTCACCCCTCCACTTT

v_gene: TRBV30
abundance: -
j_gene: TRBJ1-3
d_gene: -
CDR3aa: CAWSGSLAAGNTIYF
CDR3nt: TGTGCCTGGAGTGGGTCACTAGCGGCCGGAAACACCATATATTTT

v_gene: TRBV19
abundance: -
j_gene: TRBJ1-4
d_gene: -
CDR3aa: CASHGVLGEKLFF
CDR3nt: TGTGCCAGCCACGGGGTGCTTGGGGAAAAACTGTTTTTT